The clone carrying this TCR beta chain was detected only a few times. Its antigen is unidentified. This sample was included in a study of spatial heterogeneity in lung cancer. Time point: sample taken at primary tumor resection. A total of approximately 75 untreated early-stage non-small cell lung cancer patients served as donors. TCRs were sequenced from unsorted whole RNA of tumor, nontumor lung or PBMC. Study conclusions and caveats: Counts of expanded intratumoral alpha and beta TCRs tracked tumor mutation counts.

CDR1 and CDR2 from the germline V gene are SGHAT and FQNNGV. V was clipped by 5 bases and J by 4 bases, with 18 bases between them. This CDR3 has 16 residues. From the 5' RACE reads, TCRdb called clonotypes with MiXCR, one entry per CDR3 protein. The sample has around 100,000 distinct CDR3 sequences, approximately 4.7% seen once. The receptor was derived from a male donor with early-stage non-small cell lung cancer. Sequences were derived from lung tumor tissue, sampled at surgery. The gene calls are TRBV11-2 and TRBJ2-1; D unresolved. This CDR3 is CASSPPWRNGYNEQFF. In nucleotides, the CDR3 is TGTGCCAGCAGCCCTCCCTGGCGTAATGGGTACAATGAGCAGTTCTTC.